These 21 T cell receptor beta chains were sequenced from one sample in a study of T cell changes during pregnancy in multiple sclerosis. TCRdb's copy holds only in-frame clones and misses some; the assay was immunoSEQ multiplex PCR. The data show about 100,000 clones, more than 85% seen once. The specimen was peripheral blood, collected in the second trimester of pregnancy. Receptors were obtained from a female donor with multiple sclerosis, enrolled in a pregnancy study.

This clone was seen more than once but under ten times. V and J are TRBV4-1 and TRBJ2-2; TRBD2 matches 12 bases. Germline trimming cut 2 bases from V and 6 bases from J; bases unmatched to any gene: 10. In germline, CDR1 is MGHRA, CDR2 YSYEKL. This CDR3 comprises 18 residues. The CDR3, as DNA: TGCGCCAGCAGCCAATTAGGACTAGCGGGACCTTTAGCCGGGGAGCTGTTTTTT. Translation: CASSQLGLAGPLAGELFF.

V is TRBV19 and J is TRBJ1-2; 8 bases are shared with TRBD1. The CDR3 spans 12 residues. Trimming cost V 8 bases and J 6 bases; bases outside gene matches: 5. Germline assignment: CDR1 LNHDA and CDR2 SQIVND (reference sequence). The CDR3 DNA reads as TGTGCCAGTGAAAAGACAGGGGATGGCTACACCTTC. It specifies CASEKTGDGYTF.

The J gene is TRBJ1-2, the V gene TRBV19; a possible D gene is TRBD1 (6 bases). The CDR3 totals 16 residues. The germline gives CDR1 LNHDA, CDR2 SQIVND (reference sequence). Trimming cost V 9 bases and J 8 bases, with 28 bases left between them. The CDR3 DNA follows: TGTGCCAGCATCAGGGGTCCCAATGAATGGGATTACGGCTACACCTTC. Translated, it gives CASIRGPNEWDYGYTF.

The chain is built from TRBV5-4 and TRBJ1-2; 8 bases agree with TRBD1. CDR1 SGHNT and CDR2 YYREEE come from the germline V gene (reference sequence). Losses at the gene ends were 5 bases for V and 8 bases for J; bases not matched to a gene: 17. The CDR3 is 16 residues long. CDR3 coding DNA: TGTGCCAGCAGGCTTCCTACGGGCAGGGGGCCGGGGGGCTACACCTTC. This sequence encodes CASRLPTGRGPGGYTF.

This clone occurred a few times. The rearrangement joins TRBV11-2 to TRBJ1-5; unclear D gene. Germline V CDR1 and CDR2: SGHAT, FQNNGV. CDR3 length equals 19 residues. Trimming shortened V by 0 bases and J by 0 bases, and 18 bases separated the two germline ends. CDR3 region: CASSLERRVLGTSNQPQHF. The CDR3 DNA reads TGTGCCAGCAGCTTAGAGCGGAGGGTTTTGGGAACTAGCAATCAGCCCCAGCATTTT.

The chain links TRBV9 to TRBJ2-3, with 8 bases aligning to TRBD1. The CDR3 has 17 residues. CDR1 is SGDLS and CDR2 is YYNGEE in the germline V gene. Trimming at V came to 3 bases and at J to 4 bases, leaving 13 bases not matched to a gene. CDR3 amino acids: CASSAYRDRRQSDTQYF. CDR3 nucleotide sequence: TGTGCCAGCAGCGCCTACCGGGACAGGCGGCAGTCAGATACGCAGTATTTT.

CDR3 bases: TGTGCCAGCAGTGGACTTGACCGACGTTCCTACGAGCAGTACTTC. This sequence encodes CASSGLDRRSYEQYF. The chain is built from TRBV6-5 and TRBJ2-7; possible D gene TRBD2, 5 bases. The V end was cut by 5 bases, the J end by 1 base, with 15 bases between. CDR1 is MNHEY and CDR2 is SVGAGI in the germline V gene. The length of the CDR3 is 15 residues.

The chain recombines TRBV7-6 with TRBJ2-7, with 16 bases fitting TRBD2. The length of the CDR3 is 15 residues. CDR1 is SGHVS and CDR2 is FNYEAQ in the germline V gene. V shed 3 bases, J shed 7 bases, and the junction held 3 bases outside the gene matches. The CDR3 bases are TGTGCCAGCAGCTTTGGGACTAGCGGGAGGGAAGAGCAGTACTTC. Translating it yields CASSFGTSGREEQYF.

The chain uses TRBV7-2 and TRBJ1-2, with no clear D. The V end lost 1 base, the J end lost 4 bases, and 7 bases lay between the germline ends. Per germline, CDR1 SGHTA and CDR2 FQGNSA. This CDR3 spans 13 amino acids. DNA of the CDR3: TGTGCCAGCAGCTTAGGGACTCTCTATGGCTACACCTTC. It codes for CASSLGTLYGYTF.

The gene calls are TRBV9 and TRBJ2-1; tentative D call: TRBD2 (6 bases). Germline V lookup: CDR1 SGDLS, CDR2 YYNGEE. V lost 4 bases, J lost 3 bases, and 14 bases lay in between. The CDR3 sequence is 15 residues long. CDR3 sequence (DNA): TGTGCCAGCAGCCCATGGGGGGAGGACTACAATGAGCAGTTCTTC. This codes for CASSPWGEDYNEQFF. The entire variable domain, with the rest obtained from reference TRBV9 and TRBJ2-1, is as follows: DSGVTQTPKHLITATGQRVTLRCSPRSGDLSVYWYQQSLDQGLQFLIQYYNGEERAKGNILERFSAQQFPDLHSELNLSSLELGDSALYFCASSPWGEDYNEQFFGPGTRLTVL.

The chain couples TRBV7-9 to TRBJ2-3, with 7 bases fitting TRBD2. The CDR3 is 15 amino acids. CDR1 SEHNR and CDR2 FQNEAQ come from the germline V gene (reference sequence). V was pared by 3 bases and J by 4 bases, with 7 bases of the junction left unmatched. This CDR3 is CASSFGGGSSDTQYF. As DNA, the CDR3 is TGTGCCAGCAGCTTCGGGGGAGGGAGCTCAGATACGCAGTATTTT.

This clone was detected a few times. J is TRBJ2-2 and V is TRBV7-3; D is unclear. The germline V and J ends were trimmed by 6 bases and 0 bases, with 5 bases remaining between them. In germline, CDR1 is SGHTA, CDR2 FQGTGA. The CDR3 spans 13 residues. CDR3 coding DNA: TGTGCCAGCAGTCTGTCGAACACCGGGGAGCTGTTTTTT. This gives the protein CASSLSNTGELFF.

J is TRBJ2-7 and V is TRBV14, with D hard to call. The CDR3 has 13 residues. Trimming pared 1 base from V and 1 base from J, leaving 5 bases between. The germline CDR1 and CDR2 sequences are SGHDN and FVKESK. The CDR3 loop reads CASSQGPSYEQYF. The CDR3 nucleotides are TGTGCCAGCAGCCAAGGGCCTTCCTACGAGCAGTACTTC.

This chain joins TRBV4-1 and TRBJ1-2; D is perhaps TRBD1 (5 bases). The CDR3 covers 16 residues. V was pared by 0 bases and J by 7 bases, with 18 bases between. Looked up from germline, CDR1 is MGHRA and CDR2 is YSYEKL. This CDR3 is CASSQDVQVRVFGYTF. CDR3 DNA sequence: TGCGCCAGCAGCCAAGATGTACAGGTCAGGGTCTTTGGCTACACCTTC.

The chain uses TRBV5-6 and TRBJ2-5; TRBD1 aligns across 7 bases. The CDR3 is 14 amino acids. V dropped 2 bases and J dropped 4; count of bases not matched to a gene: 5. Per germline, CDR1 SGHDT and CDR2 YYEEEE. CDR3 protein: CASSFSTGSETQYF. The CDR3 DNA sequence: TGTGCCAGCAGCTTCTCGACAGGGTCAGAGACCCAGTACTTC.

The chain uses TRBV9 and TRBJ2-5; D not resolved. Germline V lookup: CDR1 SGDLS, CDR2 YYNGEE. Trimming took off 1 base at V and 4 bases at J, with 11 bases between the two ends. There are 14 residues in the CDR3. The CDR3 nucleotides are TGTGCCAGCAGCGTATACAGTGGGCCAGAGACCCAGTACTTC. Translation: CASSVYSGPETQYF.

This chain joins TRBV2 and TRBJ2-3; TRBD2 might be the D (6 bases). The germline V gene has CDR1 SNHLY and CDR2 FYNNEI. The ends were cut back, 3 bases at V and 2 bases at J, with 9 bases in the middle. There are 14 residues in the CDR3. In nucleotides, the CDR3 is TGTGCCAGCAGTGAGGAGGGTTTCACAGATACGCAGTATTTT. Protein sequence: CASSEEGFTDTQYF.

J is TRBJ1-1 and V is TRBV5-4; D gene uncertain. Trimming shortened V by 4 bases and J by 4 bases, and 11 bases separated the two germline ends. The germline gives CDR1 SGHNT, CDR2 YYREEE (reference sequence). This CDR3 spans 13 amino acids. The CDR3 DNA follows: TGTGCCAGCAGCCCTACGCTAGGCACTGAAGCTTTCTTT. Its protein product is CASSPTLGTEAFF.

The CDR3 DNA follows: TGTGCCAGCAGCCAGGTGGGCGTCCCAACGAACACCGGGGAGCTGTTTTTT. Its protein is CASSQVGVPTNTGELFF. V usage is TRBV27 and J usage is TRBJ2-2; D gene unclear. Trimming cost V 6 bases and J 0 bases, with 17 bases left between them. Germline lookup yields CDR1 MNHEY and CDR2 SMNVEV (reference sequence). The CDR3 is made up of 17 amino acids.

The gene calls are TRBV7-2 and TRBJ2-7, with a weak D call TRBD2 (6 bases). The CDR3 spans 13 residues. Per germline, CDR1 SGHTA and CDR2 FQGNSA. V lost 2 bases, J lost 3 bases, and 8 bases lay in between. The CDR3 is CASSLWGVYEQYF. CDR3 nucleotide sequence: TGTGCCAGCAGCTTATGGGGGGTCTACGAGCAGTACTTC. The whole variable domain, filled in from reference TRBV7-2 and TRBJ2-7, reads GAGVSQSPSNKVTEKGKDVELRCDPISGHTALYWYRQSLGQGLEFLIYFQGNSAPDKSGLPSDRFSAERTGGSVSTLTIQRTQQEDSAVYLCASSLWGVYEQYFGPGTRLTVT.

The chain uses TRBV30 and TRBJ1-6, with TRBD1 identical over 8 bases. The V and J ends lost 5 bases and 5 bases, in that order; junction bases with no gene match: 5. Germline assignment: CDR1 GTSNPN and CDR2 SVGIG (reference sequence). The CDR3 contains 14 residues. CDR3 bases: TGTGCCTGGTGCCGACAGGGGAATAATTCACCCCTCCACTTT. Its translation is CAWCRQGNNSPLHF. The full variable domain, rest sourced from reference TRBV30 and TRBJ1-6, is SQTIHQWPATLVQPVGSPLSLECTVEGTSNPNLYWYRQAAGRGLQLLFYSVGIGQISSEVPQNLSASRPQDRQFILSSKKLLLSDSGFYLCAWCRQGNNSPLHFGNGTRLTVT.